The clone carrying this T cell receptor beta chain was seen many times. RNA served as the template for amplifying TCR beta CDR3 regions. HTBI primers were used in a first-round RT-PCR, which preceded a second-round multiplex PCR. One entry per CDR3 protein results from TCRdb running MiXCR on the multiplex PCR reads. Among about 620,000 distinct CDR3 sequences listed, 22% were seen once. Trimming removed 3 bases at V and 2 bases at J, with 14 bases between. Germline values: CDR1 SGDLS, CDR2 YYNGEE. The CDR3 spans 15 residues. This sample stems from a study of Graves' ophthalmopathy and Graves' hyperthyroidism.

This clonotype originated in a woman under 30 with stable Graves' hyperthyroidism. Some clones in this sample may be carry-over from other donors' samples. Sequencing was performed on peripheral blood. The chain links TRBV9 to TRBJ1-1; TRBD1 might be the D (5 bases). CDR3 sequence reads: CASSGQGVFNTEAFF. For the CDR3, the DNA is TGTGCCAGCAGCGGGCAGGGTGTTTTTAACACTGAAGCTTTCTTT.